This TCR beta chain derives from a study of T cell responses to AZD1222 COVID-19 vaccine. Points from the study as a whole: It was only a handful of AZD1222 recipients who were seropositive at baseline.

Libraries were prepared by immunoSEQ multiplex PCR; TCRdb keeps only in-frame clonotypes and omits some of them. The sample shows approximately 120,000 clones, about 92% of them seen only once. Germline V lookup: CDR1 MNHEY, CDR2 SVGAGI. The CDR3 sequence is 13 residues long. The V gene lost 5 bases and the J gene lost 2 bases, with 9 bases spanning the gap. A note on this clone: What it recognizes is unknown.

Material: peripheral blood, obtained on day 0 of MenACWY control vaccination. The sequence was obtained from an adult in good health. The chain is built from TRBV6-5 and TRBJ1-1; the D gene is possibly TRBD1 (5 bases). The CDR3 DNA reads as TGTGCCAGCAGTAACCAGGGAAACACTGAAGCTTTCTTT. As protein: CASSNQGNTEAFF.